This T cell receptor (beta chain) stems from a study of regulatory T cells in long-lasting Graves disease. Study summary: For under 3 months, newly diagnosed Graves' patients had been taking antithyroid drugs.

As to time point: newly diagnosed GD, antithyroid drugs for less than 3 months. PBMC RNA served as the TCR library source. CDR3 regions were amplified by Arm-PCR using iRepertoire HTBI primers to build TCR beta libraries. TCRdb passed the multiplex PCR reads through MiXCR, listing each CDR3 protein once. The sample contains about 200,000 distinct CDR3 sequences, around 19% of which appear only once. In its sample, this clonotype was seen many times. The sample was peripheral blood mononuclear cells (PBMCs), taken at new diagnosis, from a patient treated with antithyroid drugs. This clonotype was sampled from a female donor with Graves disease.

CDR3 sequence: CASRTLSASGSTDTQYF. The CDR3 DNA is TGTGCCAGCAGAACTCTGTCGGCCAGCGGGAGTACAGATACGCAGTATTTT. The chain couples TRBV6-2 or TRBV6-3 to TRBJ2-3, with 8 bases aligning to TRBD2. Germline V lookup: CDR1 MNHEY, CDR2 SVGEGT. V shed 6 bases and J 3 bases; nucleotides not matched to a gene: 14. The CDR3 spans 17 residues.